This T cell receptor (beta chain) was recovered during a study of blood T cells in healthy people across ages. The second PCR ran about 7 to 12 cycles with a sample-barcoded 5' primer and J-beta primers. Via MiXCR, TCRdb re-called the 5' RACE reads, giving one row per CDR3 protein. The table includes approximately 1.5 million distinct CDR3 sequences, about 35% detected once. Study-wide points: Estimates of diversity drawn from one million T cells were considered underestimates. Per million T cells, TCR beta diversity dropped roughly linearly as age increased. Observed TCR beta diversity showed a strong correlation with the percentage of naive T cells as measured by flow cytometry.

From germline, CDR1 is SGDLS and CDR2 YYNGEE. The CDR3 extends over 13 amino acids. V lost 3 bases to trimming and J lost 7 bases; unmatched junction nucleotides: 3. Remarks on this clonotype: What it recognizes is unknown.

Sample: blood. The V call is TRBV9, the J call TRBJ2-1, with 8 bases that match TRBD1. The sequence came from a woman between 25 and 40 years old in good health. CDR3 DNA sequence: TGTGCCAGCAGCGGGACAGGGCGAAATGAGCAGTTCTTC. The encoded protein is CASSGTGRNEQFF.